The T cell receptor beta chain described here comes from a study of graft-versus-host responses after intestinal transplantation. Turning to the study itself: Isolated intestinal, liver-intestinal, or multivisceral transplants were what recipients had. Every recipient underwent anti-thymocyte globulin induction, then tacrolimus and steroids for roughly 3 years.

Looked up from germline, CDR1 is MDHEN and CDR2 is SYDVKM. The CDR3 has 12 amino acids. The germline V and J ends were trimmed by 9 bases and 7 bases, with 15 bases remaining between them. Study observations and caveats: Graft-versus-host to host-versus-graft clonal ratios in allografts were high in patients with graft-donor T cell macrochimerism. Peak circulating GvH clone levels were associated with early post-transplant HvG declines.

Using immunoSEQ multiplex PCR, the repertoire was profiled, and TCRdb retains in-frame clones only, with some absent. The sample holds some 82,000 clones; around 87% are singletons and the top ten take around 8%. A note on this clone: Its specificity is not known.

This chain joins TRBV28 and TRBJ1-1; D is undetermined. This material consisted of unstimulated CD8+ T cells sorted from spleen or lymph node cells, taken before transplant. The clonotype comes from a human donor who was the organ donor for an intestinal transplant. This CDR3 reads CASGSLDDEAFF. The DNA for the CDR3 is TGTGCCAGTGGATCTCTAGACGATGAAGCTTTCTTT.